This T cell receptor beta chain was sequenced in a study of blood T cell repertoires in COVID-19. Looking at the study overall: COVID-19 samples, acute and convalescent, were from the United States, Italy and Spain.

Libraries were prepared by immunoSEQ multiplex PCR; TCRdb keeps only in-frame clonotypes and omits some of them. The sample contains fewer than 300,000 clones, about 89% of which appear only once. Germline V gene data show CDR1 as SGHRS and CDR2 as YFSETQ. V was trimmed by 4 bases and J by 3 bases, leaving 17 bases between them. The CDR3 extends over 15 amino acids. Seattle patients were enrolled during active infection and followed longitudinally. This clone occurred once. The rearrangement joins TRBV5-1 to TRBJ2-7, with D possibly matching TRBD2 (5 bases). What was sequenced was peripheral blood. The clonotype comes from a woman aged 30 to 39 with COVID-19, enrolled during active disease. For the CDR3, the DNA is TGCGCCAGCAGCCCCGAGGGTGCAACCAACTACGAGCAGTACTTC. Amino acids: CASSPEGATNYEQYF.